The rows below give T cell receptor beta chains drawn from one sample of a study of T cell responses to AZD1222 COVID-19 vaccine. Only in-frame clones appear in the TCRdb table, and some are missing; sequencing was by immunoSEQ multiplex PCR. In the table there are about 130,000 clones, about 90% of which are singletons. Specimen: peripheral blood, collected on day 0 of AZD1222 vaccination. The receptors shown here come from an adult in good health. Both conserved end residues are part of each CDR3. D genes are given only for firm matches. Clone size is shown for a subset of rows, as once, few, many or a class of expanded clone.

>few|TRBV29-1|TRBJ1-2|TRBD1
CSVEAGTANYGYTF
TGCAGCGTTGAAGCAGGGACAGCTAACTATGGCTACACCTTC
>.|TRBV24-1|TRBJ2-2|.
CATQRGPGELFF
TGTGCCACCCAACGGGGACCCGGGGAGCTGTTTTTT
>.|TRBV5-1|TRBJ1-4|.
CASSLEPETGVGEKLFF
TGCGCCAGCAGCTTGGAGCCGGAGACAGGTGTGGGGGAAAAACTGTTTTTT
>.|TRBV7-2|TRBJ1-5|.
CASSNEGGGTQHF
TGTGCCAGCAGTAACGAGGGGGGCGGGACCCAGCATTTT
>.|TRBV10-1|TRBJ2-7|.
CASSVPWDGTYEQYF
TGCGCCAGCAGTGTTCCTTGGGACGGAACCTACGAGCAGTACTTC
>.|TRBV19|TRBJ1-2|.
CASSIGAGNYGYTF
TGTGCCAGTAGTATAGGGGCTGGAAACTATGGCTACACCTTC
>.|TRBV7-9|TRBJ1-2|.
CASSARPQGDYGYTF
TGTGCCAGCAGCGCCCGTCCGCAGGGCGACTATGGCTACACCTTC
>.|TRBV2|TRBJ2-3|TRBD2
CASSGFEASGGGTDTQYF
TGTGCCAGCAGCGGTTTCGAGGCTAGCGGGGGTGGGACAGATACGCAGTATTTT
>.|TRBV28|TRBJ1-5|.
CASSPAAALESNQPQHF
TGTGCCAGCAGTCCCGCGGCAGCTTTGGAGAGCAATCAGCCCCAGCATTTT
>.|TRBV7-6|TRBJ2-5|.
CASSLVRVPTKETQYF
TGTGCCAGCAGCTTAGTCAGGGTACCTACTAAAGAGACCCAGTACTTC
>.|TRBV9|TRBJ1-3|.
CASSVVGSYSGNTIYF
TGTGCCAGCAGCGTAGTCGGGTCTTACTCTGGAAACACCATATATTTT
>.|TRBV7-8|TRBJ2-1|.
CASSPGRGRPYNEQFF
TGTGCCAGCAGCCCGGGGCGGGGCCGTCCCTACAATGAGCAGTTCTTC
>.|TRBV29-1|TRBJ1-4|.
CSASWGSLNEKLFF
TGCAGCGCCTCCTGGGGCAGCCTTAATGAAAAACTGTTTTTT
>.|TRBV18|TRBJ2-7|TRBD2
CASSPPGLASYEQYF
TGTGCCAGCTCACCACCGGGACTAGCCTCCTACGAGCAGTACTTC
>.|TRBV5-1|TRBJ2-3|TRBD2
CASREGGGSDTQYF
TGCGCCAGCAGAGAGGGCGGGGGTTCGGATACGCAGTATTTT
>.|TRBV18|TRBJ1-3|.
CASSPSRSVLDTIYF
TGTGCCAGCTCACCAAGCAGGTCGGTTCTAGACACCATATATTTT
>.|TRBV7-2|TRBJ1-2|.
CASSPYSRSGANYGYTF
TGTGCCAGCAGCCCCTATTCTCGGTCGGGTGCTAACTATGGCTACACCTTC
>once|TRBV5-1|TRBJ2-7|.
CASSLEGEQYF
TGCGCCAGCAGCCTCGAGGGGGAGCAGTACTTC
>.|TRBV14|TRBJ2-7|.
CASSQVSQASSLEQYF
TGTGCCAGCAGCCAAGTTAGTCAGGCTTCGTCCTTGGAGCAGTACTTC
>.|TRBV18|TRBJ2-5|.
CASSPVRGLGETQYF
TGTGCCAGCTCACCAGTCCGGGGGCTAGGCGAGACCCAGTACTTC
>.|TRBV2|TRBJ1-4|.
CASSETGINEKLFF
TGTGCCAGCAGTGAAACGGGGATTAATGAAAAACTGTTTTTT
>.|TRBV4-3|TRBJ1-1|.
CASSQDEGYTEAFF
TGCGCCAGCAGCCAAGATGAGGGCTACACTGAAGCTTTCTTT
>.|TRBV2|TRBJ1-2|.
CASSEAPMGEEGYTF
TGTGCCAGCAGTGAAGCCCCCATGGGCGAGGAGGGCTACACCTTC
>.|TRBV20-1|TRBJ2-7|.
CSARDRLQQYF
TGCAGTGCTAGAGATCGGCTGCAGCAGTACTTC
>.|TRBV6-2/TRBV6-3|TRBJ2-2|TRBD2
CASRYLAGGADTGELFF
TGTGCCAGCAGGTACCTAGCGGGGGGCGCAGATACCGGGGAGCTGTTTTTT
>.|TRBV9|TRBJ1-4|TRBD1
CASSNGQGYYEKLFF
TGTGCCAGCAGCAACGGACAGGGGTATTACGAAAAACTGTTTTTT
>.|TRBV2|TRBJ1-4|TRBD1
CASATGANEKLFF
TGTGCCAGCGCGACAGGGGCAAATGAAAAACTGTTTTTT
>.|TRBV7-2|TRBJ2-2|.
CASSRRVGLDTGELFF
TGTGCCAGCTCCAGGAGGGTGGGGCTGGACACCGGGGAGCTGTTTTTT
>.|TRBV7-2|TRBJ2-3|.
CASRGGGAGGDTQYF
TGTGCCAGCAGAGGGGGCGGCGCGGGGGGCGATACGCAGTATTTT
>.|TRBV7-9|TRBJ1-5|.
CASSEGAPGQGQHF
TGTGCCAGCAGCGAGGGTGCCCCGGGGCAGGGCCAGCATTTT
>.|TRBV28|TRBJ1-1|.
CASNSFLLNTEAFF
TGTGCCAGTAATTCATTTCTCTTGAACACTGAAGCTTTCTTT
>.|TRBV29-1|TRBJ2-2|.
CSVEGASNTGELFF
TGCAGCGTTGAGGGGGCATCGAACACCGGGGAGCTGTTTTTT
>.|TRBV7-9|TRBJ2-6|.
CASSLDIGVSGANVLTF
TGTGCCAGCAGCTTAGATATCGGGGTATCTGGGGCCAACGTCCTGACTTTC
>.|TRBV4-2|TRBJ1-4|.
CASREGVGVEKLFF
TGTGCCAGCAGAGAGGGTGTAGGGGTTGAAAAACTGTTTTTT
>.|TRBV24-1|TRBJ1-1|.
CATSAGYGNTEAFF
TGTGCCACCAGTGCAGGGTATGGTAACACTGAAGCTTTCTTT
>.|TRBV7-9|TRBJ1-4|.
CASNLQGEKLFF
TGTGCCAGCAACCTCCAAGGGGAAAAACTGTTTTTT
>.|TRBV11-3|TRBJ2-2|.
CASSLDRGDYTGELFF
TGTGCCAGCAGCTTAGATCGAGGAGACTACACCGGGGAGCTGTTTTTT
>.|TRBV10-3|TRBJ1-5|.
CAITQFRGQPQHF
TGTGCCATCACCCAATTCAGGGGTCAGCCCCAGCATTTT
>.|TRBV6-2/TRBV6-3|TRBJ2-2|.
CASSYPRARTGELFF
TGTGCCAGCAGTTATCCCAGGGCCCGGACCGGGGAGCTGTTTTTT
>.|TRBV10-3|TRBJ1-4|.
CAISEGIPRGNEKLFF
TGTGCCATCAGTGAGGGCATTCCCAGAGGTAATGAAAAACTGTTTTTT
>.|TRBV27|TRBJ2-1|TRBD1
CASSSGQGSNEQFF
TGTGCCAGCAGTTCTGGACAGGGGAGCAATGAGCAGTTCTTC